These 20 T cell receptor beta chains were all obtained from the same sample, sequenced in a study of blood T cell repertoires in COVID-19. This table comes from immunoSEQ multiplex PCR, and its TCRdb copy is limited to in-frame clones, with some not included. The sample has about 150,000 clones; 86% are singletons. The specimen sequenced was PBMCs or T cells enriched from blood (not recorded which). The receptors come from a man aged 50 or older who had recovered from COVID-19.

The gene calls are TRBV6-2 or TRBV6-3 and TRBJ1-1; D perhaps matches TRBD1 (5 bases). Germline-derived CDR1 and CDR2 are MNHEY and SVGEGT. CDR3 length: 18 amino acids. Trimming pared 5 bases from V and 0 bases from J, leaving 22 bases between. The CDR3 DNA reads TGTGCCAGCAGTCAACCTCGAAGCCAGGGAATTATGAACACTGAAGCTTTCTTT. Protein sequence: CASSQPRSQGIMNTEAFF.

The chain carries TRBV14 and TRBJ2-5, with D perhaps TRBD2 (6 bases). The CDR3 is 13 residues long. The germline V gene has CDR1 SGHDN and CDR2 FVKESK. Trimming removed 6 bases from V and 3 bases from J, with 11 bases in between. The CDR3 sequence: CASRRGNEETQYF. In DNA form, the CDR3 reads TGTGCCAGCAGACGGGGGAACGAAGAGACCCAGTACTTC.

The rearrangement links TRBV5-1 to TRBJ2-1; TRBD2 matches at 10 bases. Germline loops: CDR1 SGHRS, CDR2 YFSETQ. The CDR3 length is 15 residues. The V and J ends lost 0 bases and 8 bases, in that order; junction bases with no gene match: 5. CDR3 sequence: CASSLVAGGFDEQFF. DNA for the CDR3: TGCGCCAGCAGCTTGGTAGCGGGGGGATTTGATGAGCAGTTCTTC.

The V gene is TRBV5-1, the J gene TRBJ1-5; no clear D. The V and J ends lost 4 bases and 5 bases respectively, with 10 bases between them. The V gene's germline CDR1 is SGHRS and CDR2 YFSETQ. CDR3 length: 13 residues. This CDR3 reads CASSPGSDQPQHF. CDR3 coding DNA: TGCGCCAGCAGCCCGGGGTCTGATCAGCCCCAGCATTTT.

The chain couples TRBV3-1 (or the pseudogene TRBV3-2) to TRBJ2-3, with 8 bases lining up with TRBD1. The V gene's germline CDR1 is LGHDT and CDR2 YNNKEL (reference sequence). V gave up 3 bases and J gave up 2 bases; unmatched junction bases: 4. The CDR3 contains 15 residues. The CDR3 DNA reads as TGTGCCAGCAGCCACTACAGGGGGATCACAGATACGCAGTATTTT. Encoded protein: CASSHYRGITDTQYF.

CDR3 DNA sequence: TGTGCCAGCAGACCCGGGCGGGGGGATGAAGCTTTCTTT. Amino acid sequence: CASRPGRGDEAFF. The chain is built from TRBV2 and TRBJ1-1, with D perhaps TRBD1 (5 bases). V was trimmed by 6 bases and J by 7 bases, leaving 15 bases between them. This CDR3 region has 13 residues. Germline CDR1 reads SNHLY; CDR2 reads FYNNEI.

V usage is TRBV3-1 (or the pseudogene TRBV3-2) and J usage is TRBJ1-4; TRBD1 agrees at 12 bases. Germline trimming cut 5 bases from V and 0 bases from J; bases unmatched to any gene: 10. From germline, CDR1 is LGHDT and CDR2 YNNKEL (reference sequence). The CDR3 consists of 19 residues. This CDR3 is CASSKAGTGGSATNEKLFF. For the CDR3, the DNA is TGTGCCAGCAGCAAAGCCGGGACAGGGGGCAGTGCAACTAATGAAAAACTGTTTTTT.

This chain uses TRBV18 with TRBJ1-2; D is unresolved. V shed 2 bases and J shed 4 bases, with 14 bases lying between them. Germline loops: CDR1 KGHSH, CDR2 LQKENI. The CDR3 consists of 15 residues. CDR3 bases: TGTGCCAGCTCACCAGACTTGTCCTTTGGCTATGGCTACACCTTC. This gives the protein CASSPDLSFGYGYTF.

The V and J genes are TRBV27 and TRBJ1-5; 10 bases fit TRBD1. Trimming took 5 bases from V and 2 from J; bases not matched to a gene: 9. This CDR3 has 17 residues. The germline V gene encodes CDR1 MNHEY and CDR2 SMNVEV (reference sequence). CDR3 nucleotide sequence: TGTGCCAGCAGTGACGGACAGGGGGAGAAGGGCAATCAGCCCCAGCATTTT. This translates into CASSDGQGEKGNQPQHF.

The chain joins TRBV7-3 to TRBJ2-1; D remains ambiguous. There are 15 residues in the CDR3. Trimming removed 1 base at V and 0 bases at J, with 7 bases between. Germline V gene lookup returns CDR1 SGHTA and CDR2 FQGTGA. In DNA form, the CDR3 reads TGTGCCAGCAGCTTAAATCCTAGCTCCTACAATGAGCAGTTCTTC. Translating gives CASSLNPSSYNEQFF.

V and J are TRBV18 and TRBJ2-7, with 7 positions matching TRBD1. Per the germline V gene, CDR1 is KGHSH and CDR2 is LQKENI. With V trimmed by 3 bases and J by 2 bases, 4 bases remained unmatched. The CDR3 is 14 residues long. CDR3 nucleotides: TGTGCCAGCTCACCTCGACAGGGAACCTACGAGCAGTACGTC. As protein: CASSPRQGTYEQYV.

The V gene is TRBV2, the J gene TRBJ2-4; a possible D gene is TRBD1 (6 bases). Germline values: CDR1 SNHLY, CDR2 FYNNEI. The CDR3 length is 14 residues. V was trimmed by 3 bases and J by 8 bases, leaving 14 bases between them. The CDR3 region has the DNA TGTGCCAGCAGTGACCGCCGGACAGCGGACATTCAGTACTTC. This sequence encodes CASSDRRTADIQYF. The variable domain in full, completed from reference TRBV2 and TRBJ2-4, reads EPEVTQTPSHQVTQMGQEVILRCVPISNHLYFYWYRQILGQKVEFLVSFYNNEISEKSEIFDDQFSVERPDGSNFTLKIRSTKLEDSAMYFCASSDRRTADIQYFGAGTRLSVL.

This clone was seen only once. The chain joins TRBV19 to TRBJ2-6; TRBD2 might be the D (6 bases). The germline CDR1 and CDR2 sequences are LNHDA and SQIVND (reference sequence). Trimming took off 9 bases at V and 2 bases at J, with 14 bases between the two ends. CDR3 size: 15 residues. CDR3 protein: CASQRRVPGANVLTF. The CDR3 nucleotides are TGTGCCAGCCAACGGAGGGTTCCTGGGGCCAACGTCCTGACTTTC.

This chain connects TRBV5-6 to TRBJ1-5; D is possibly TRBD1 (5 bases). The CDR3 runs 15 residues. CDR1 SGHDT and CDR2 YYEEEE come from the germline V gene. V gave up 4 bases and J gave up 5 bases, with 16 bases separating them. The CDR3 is CASSGGTGVHQPQHF. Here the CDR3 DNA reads TGTGCCAGCAGCGGGGGGACGGGCGTCCATCAGCCCCAGCATTTT.

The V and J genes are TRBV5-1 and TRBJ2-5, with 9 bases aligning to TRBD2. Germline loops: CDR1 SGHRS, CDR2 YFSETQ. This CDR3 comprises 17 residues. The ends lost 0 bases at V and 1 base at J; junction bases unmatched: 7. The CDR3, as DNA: TGCGCCAGCAGCTTGGCTCTAGCGGGACCGCGCCAAGAGACCCAGTACTTC. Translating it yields CASSLALAGPRQETQYF.

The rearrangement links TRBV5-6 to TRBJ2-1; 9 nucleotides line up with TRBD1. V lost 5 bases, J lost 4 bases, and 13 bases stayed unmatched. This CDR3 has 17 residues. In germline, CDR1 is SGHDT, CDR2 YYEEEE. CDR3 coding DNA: TGTGCCAGCAGTCGTCCCGGGACAGGGTCCCGATACAATGAGCAGTTCTTC. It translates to CASSRPGTGSRYNEQFF.

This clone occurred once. The CDR3 spells CASSLTSGSADTQYF. The DNA for the CDR3 is TGTGCCAGCAGCTTGACTAGCGGGAGCGCAGATACGCAGTATTTT. This sequence joins TRBV7-9 and TRBJ2-3, with 12 bases fitting TRBD2. V was clipped by 3 bases and J by 4 bases; unmatched bases: 2. From germline, CDR1 is SEHNR and CDR2 FQNEAQ (reference sequence). The CDR3 is 15 residues long.

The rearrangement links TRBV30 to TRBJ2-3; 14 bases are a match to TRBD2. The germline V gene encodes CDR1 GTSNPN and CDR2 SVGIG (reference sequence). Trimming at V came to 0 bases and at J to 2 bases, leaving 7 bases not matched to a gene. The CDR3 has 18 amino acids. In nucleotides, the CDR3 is TGTGCCTGGAGTGTACGTCGGACTAGCGGGGGGCCCACAGATACGCAGTATTTT. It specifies CAWSVRRTSGGPTDTQYF.

In DNA, the CDR3 is TGTGCCAGCAGCTTAAGGGGAGGCACTGAAGCTTTCTTT. Amino acids: CASSLRGGTEAFF. V is TRBV7-3 and J is TRBJ1-1; D remains ambiguous. The CDR3 totals 13 residues. Trimming took off 1 base at V and 4 bases at J, with 7 bases between the two ends. The germline V gene encodes CDR1 SGHTA and CDR2 FQGTGA.

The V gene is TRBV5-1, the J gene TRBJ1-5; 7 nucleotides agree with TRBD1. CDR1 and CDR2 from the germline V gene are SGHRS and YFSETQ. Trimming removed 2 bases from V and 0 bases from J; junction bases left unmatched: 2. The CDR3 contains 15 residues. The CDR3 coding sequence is TGCGCCAGCAGCTTAACAGGGGATAGCAATCAGCCCCAGCATTTT. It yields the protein CASSLTGDSNQPQHF.